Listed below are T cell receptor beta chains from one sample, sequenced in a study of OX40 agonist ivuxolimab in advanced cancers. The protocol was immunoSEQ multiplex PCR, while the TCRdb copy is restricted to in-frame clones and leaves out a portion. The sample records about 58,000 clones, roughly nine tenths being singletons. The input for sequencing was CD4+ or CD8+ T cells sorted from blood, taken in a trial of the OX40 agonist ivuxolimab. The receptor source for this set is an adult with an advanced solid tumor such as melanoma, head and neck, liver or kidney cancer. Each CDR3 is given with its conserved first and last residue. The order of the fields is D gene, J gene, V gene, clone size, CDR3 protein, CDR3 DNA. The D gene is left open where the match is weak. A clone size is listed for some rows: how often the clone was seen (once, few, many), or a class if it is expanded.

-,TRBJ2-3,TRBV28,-,CASSLNTDTQYF,TGTGCCAGCAGCCTCAACACAGATACGCAGTATTTT
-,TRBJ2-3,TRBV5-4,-,CASSYGTLTQDTQYF,TGTGCCAGCAGCTACGGGACGCTTACCCAGGATACGCAGTATTTT
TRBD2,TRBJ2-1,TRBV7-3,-,CASSLVAGEDNEQFF,TGTGCCAGCAGCTTAGTAGCGGGGGAGGACAATGAGCAGTTCTTC
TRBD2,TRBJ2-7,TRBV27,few,CASSAGTGGSYEQYF,TGTGCCAGCAGTGCCGGGACGGGGGGGTCCTACGAGCAGTACTTC
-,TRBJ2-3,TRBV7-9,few,CASSYSTDTQYF,TGTGCCAGCAGCTACTCCACAGATACGCAGTATTTT
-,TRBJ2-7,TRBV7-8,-,CASSLGAGGVSYEQYF,TGTGCCAGCAGCTTAGGCGCTGGGGGCGTCTCCTACGAGCAGTACTTC
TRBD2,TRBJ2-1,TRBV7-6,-,CASSLYSGSRYNEQFF,TGTGCCAGCAGCTTGTATAGCGGGAGCCGATACAATGAGCAGTTCTTC
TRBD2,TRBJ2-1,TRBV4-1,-,CASSQSGRGWHEQFF,TGCGCCAGCAGCCAAAGCGGGAGAGGTTGGCATGAGCAGTTCTTC
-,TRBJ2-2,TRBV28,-,CASSPRRLAGELFF,TGTGCCAGCAGTCCCCGCAGATTGGCCGGGGAGCTGTTTTTT
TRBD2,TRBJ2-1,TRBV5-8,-,CASSTGLPGPRSEQFF,TGTGCCAGCAGCACGGGACTACCAGGACCCCGGTCTGAGCAGTTCTTC
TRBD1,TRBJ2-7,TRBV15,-,CATSSNRGPAYEQYF,TGTGCCACCAGCAGTAACAGGGGGCCGGCCTACGAGCAGTACTTC
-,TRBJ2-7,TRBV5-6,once,CASSPHRGKTPTYEQYF,TGTGCCAGCAGCCCGCACCGGGGCAAAACACCCACCTACGAGCAGTACTTC
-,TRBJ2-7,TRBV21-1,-,CASSKYRDRAYEQYF,TGTGCCAGCAGCAAGTACCGGGACAGAGCCTACGAGCAGTACTTC
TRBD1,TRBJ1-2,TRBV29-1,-,CSVTGGGSYGYTF,TGCAGCGTTACAGGGGGCGGCAGCTATGGCTACACCTTC
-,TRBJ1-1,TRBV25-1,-,CASSDGAMNTEAFF,TGTGCCAGCAGTGATGGGGCCATGAACACTGAAGCTTTCTTT
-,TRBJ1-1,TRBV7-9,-,CASSLGDEAFF,TGTGCCAGCAGCTTAGGGGATGAAGCTTTCTTT
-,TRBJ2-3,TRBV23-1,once,CASRESNATQYF,TGCGCCAGCCGAGAGTCGAACGCTACGCAGTATTTT
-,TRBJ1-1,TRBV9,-,CASSVEGFGDTEAFF,TGTGCCAGCAGCGTAGAAGGGTTTGGCGACACTGAAGCTTTCTTT
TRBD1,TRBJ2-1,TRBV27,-,CASSLYSGGLTYNEQFF,TGTGCCAGCAGTTTATATTCAGGGGGCCTCACCTACAATGAGCAGTTCTTC
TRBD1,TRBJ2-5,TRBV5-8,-,CASSWDSQETQYF,TGTGCCAGCAGCTGGGACAGCCAAGAGACCCAGTACTTC
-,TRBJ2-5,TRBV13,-,CASSQTGKETQYF,TGTGCCAGCAGCCAAACAGGGAAAGAGACCCAGTACTTC
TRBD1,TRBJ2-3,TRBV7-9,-,CASSSSGTGGLDTQYF,TGTGCCAGCAGCTCTTCCGGGACAGGGGGTCTCGATACGCAGTATTTT
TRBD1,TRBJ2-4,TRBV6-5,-,CASSYYSTGGIEYF,TGTGCCAGCAGTTACTACTCGACAGGGGGAATAGAGTACTTC
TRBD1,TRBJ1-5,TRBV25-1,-,CASNTQQGRNQPQHF,TGTGCCAGCAATACCCAACAGGGGCGCAATCAGCCCCAGCATTTT
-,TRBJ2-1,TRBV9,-,CASSVFGGGEQFF,TGTGCCAGCAGCGTATTCGGGGGCGGTGAGCAGTTCTTC
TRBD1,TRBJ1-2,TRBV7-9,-,CASRATGGPFTAYGYTF,TGTGCCAGCAGGGCGACAGGGGGACCCTTCACTGCCTATGGCTACACCTTC
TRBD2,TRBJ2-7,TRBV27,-,CASSVGTSGRNNEQYF,TGTGCCAGCAGTGTCGGGACTAGCGGGAGAAACAACGAGCAGTACTTC
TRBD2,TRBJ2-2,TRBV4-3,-,CASSQEAGGSTGELFF,TGCGCCAGCAGCCAAGAGGCGGGAGGAAGCACCGGGGAGCTGTTTTTT
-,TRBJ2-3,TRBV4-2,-,CASSQDEWAYTDTQYF,TGTGCCAGCAGCCAAGATGAATGGGCTTACACAGATACGCAGTATTTT
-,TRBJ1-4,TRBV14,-,CASSQEPIIGPNEKLFF,TGTGCCAGCAGCCAAGAACCAATAATTGGACCTAATGAAAAACTGTTTTTT
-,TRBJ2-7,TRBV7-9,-,CASSLGQQISYEQYF,TGTGCCAGCAGCTTAGGACAGCAGATCTCCTACGAGCAGTACTTC